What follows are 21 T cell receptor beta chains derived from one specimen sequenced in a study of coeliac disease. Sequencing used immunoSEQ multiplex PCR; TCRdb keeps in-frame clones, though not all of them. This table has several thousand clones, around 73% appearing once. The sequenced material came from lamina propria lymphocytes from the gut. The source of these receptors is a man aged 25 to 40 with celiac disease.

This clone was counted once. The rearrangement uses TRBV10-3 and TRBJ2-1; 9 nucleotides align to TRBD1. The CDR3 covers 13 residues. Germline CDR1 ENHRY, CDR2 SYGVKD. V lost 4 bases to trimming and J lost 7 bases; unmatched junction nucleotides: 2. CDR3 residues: CAISGTGVNEQFF. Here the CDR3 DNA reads TGTGCCATCAGTGGGACAGGGGTTAATGAGCAGTTCTTC.

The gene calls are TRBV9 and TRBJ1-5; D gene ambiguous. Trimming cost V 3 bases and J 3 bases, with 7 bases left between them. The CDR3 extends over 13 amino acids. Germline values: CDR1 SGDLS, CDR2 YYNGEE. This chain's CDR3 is CASSEAPNQPQHF. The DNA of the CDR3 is TGTGCCAGCAGCGAAGCCCCCAATCAGCCCCAGCATTTT.

For the CDR3, the DNA is TGCGCCAGCAGCGTCCAGGGGAGGGAAGAAAAACTGTTTTTT. It encodes CASSVQGREEKLFF. This sequence joins TRBV5-1 and TRBJ1-4, with D possibly matching TRBD1 (6 bases). This CDR3 comprises 14 residues. Per germline, CDR1 SGHRS and CDR2 YFSETQ. Deletions cut 4 bases from V and 8 bases from J, with 15 bases between. Combining the CDR3 with reference TRBV5-1 and TRBJ1-4 gives the whole variable domain KAGVTQTPRYLIKTRGQQVTLSCSPISGHRSVSWYQQTPGQGLQFLFEYFSETQRNKGNFPGRFSGRQFSNSRSEMNVSTLELGDSALYLCASSVQGREEKLFFGSGTQLSVL.

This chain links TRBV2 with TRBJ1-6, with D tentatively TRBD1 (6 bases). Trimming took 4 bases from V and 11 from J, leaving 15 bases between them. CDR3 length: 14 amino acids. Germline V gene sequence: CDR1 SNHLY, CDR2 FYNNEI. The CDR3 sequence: CASSADSPGTPLHF. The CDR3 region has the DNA TGTGCCAGCAGTGCGGACAGCCCGGGGACACCCCTCCACTTT.

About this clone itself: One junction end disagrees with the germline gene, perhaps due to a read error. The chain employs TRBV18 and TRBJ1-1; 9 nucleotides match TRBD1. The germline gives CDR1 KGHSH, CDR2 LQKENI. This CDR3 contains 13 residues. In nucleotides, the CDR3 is TGTGCCGGCTCACAGACAGGGGGCACTGAAGCTTTCTTT. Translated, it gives CAGSQTGGTEAFF.

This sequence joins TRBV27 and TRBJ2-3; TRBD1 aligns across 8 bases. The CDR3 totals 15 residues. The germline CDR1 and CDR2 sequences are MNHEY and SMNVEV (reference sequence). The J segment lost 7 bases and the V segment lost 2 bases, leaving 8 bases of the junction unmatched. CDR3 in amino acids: CASSLRQGAGNTQYF. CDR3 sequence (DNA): TGTGCCAGCAGTTTACGGCAGGGGGCAGGCAATACGCAGTATTTT.

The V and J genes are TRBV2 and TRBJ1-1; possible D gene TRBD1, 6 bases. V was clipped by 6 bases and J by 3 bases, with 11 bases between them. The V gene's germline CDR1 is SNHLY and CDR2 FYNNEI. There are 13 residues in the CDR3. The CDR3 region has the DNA TGTGCCAGCAGCGGACAGTCTGACACTGAAGCTTTCTTT. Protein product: CASSGQSDTEAFF.

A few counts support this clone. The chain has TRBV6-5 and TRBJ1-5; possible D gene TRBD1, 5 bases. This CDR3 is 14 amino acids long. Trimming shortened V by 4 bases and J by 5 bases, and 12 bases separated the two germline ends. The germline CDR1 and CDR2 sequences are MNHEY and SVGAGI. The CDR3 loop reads CASSSAGKYQPQHF. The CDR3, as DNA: TGTGCCAGCAGTTCGGCAGGGAAGTATCAGCCCCAGCATTTT.

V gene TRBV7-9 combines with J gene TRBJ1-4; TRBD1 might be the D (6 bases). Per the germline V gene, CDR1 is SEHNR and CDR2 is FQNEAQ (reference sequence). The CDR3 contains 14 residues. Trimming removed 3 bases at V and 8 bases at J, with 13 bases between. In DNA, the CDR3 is TGTGCCAGCAGCTTTAGGACAGTTGAGGAAAAACTGTTTTTT. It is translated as CASSFRTVEEKLFF.

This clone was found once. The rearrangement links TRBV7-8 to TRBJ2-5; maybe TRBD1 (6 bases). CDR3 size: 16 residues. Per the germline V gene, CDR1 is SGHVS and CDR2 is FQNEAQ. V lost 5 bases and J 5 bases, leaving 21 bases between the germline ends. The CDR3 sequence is CASSPIPQGTGETQYF. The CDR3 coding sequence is TGTGCCAGCAGCCCAATACCACAGGGTACGGGGGAGACCCAGTACTTC.

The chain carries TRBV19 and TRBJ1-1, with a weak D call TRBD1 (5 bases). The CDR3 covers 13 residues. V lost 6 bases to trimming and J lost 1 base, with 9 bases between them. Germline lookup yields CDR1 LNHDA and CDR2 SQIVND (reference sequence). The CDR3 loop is CASSRQRNTEAFF. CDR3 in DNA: TGTGCCAGTAGCCGACAGAGGAACACTGAAGCTTTCTTT.

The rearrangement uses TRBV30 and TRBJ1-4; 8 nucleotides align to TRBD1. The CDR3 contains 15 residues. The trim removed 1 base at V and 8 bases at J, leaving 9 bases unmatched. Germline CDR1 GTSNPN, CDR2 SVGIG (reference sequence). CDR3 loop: CAWSASQGAQEKLFF. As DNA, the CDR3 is TGTGCCTGGAGTGCCTCCCAGGGGGCACAGGAAAAACTGTTTTTT.

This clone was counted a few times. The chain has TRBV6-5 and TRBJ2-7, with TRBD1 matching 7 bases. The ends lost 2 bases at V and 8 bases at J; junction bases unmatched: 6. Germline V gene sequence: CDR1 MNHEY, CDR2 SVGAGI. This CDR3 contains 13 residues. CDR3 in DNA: TGTGCCAGCAGTTACCAGGGGGTGGGGCAGCAGTACTTC. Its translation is CASSYQGVGQQYF.

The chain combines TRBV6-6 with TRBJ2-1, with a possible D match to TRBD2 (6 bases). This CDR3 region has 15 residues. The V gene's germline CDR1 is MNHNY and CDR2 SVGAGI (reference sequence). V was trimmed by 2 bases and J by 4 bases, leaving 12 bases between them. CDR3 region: CASSYRAGGYNEQFF. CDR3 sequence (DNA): TGTGCCAGCAGTTACAGGGCCGGGGGTTACAATGAGCAGTTCTTC.

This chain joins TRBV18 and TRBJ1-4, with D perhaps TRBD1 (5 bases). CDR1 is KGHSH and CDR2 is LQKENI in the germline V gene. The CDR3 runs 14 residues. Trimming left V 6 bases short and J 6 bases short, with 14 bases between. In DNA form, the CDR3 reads TGTGCCAGCTCCCTTAGGGGAGGGGATGAAAAACTGTTTTTT. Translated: CASSLRGGDEKLFF.

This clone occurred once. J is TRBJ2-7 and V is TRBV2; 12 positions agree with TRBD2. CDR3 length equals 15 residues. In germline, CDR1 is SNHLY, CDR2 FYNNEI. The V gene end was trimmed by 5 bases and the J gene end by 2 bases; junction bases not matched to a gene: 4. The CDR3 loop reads CASSQLAGGTYEQYF. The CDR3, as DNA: TGTGCCAGCAGTCAACTAGCGGGAGGCACCTACGAGCAGTACTTC.

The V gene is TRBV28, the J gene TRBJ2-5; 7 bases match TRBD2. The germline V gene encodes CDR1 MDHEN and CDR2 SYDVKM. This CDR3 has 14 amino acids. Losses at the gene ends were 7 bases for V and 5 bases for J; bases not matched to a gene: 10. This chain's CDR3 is CASNRGRARETQYF. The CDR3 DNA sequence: TGTGCCAGCAATCGAGGGAGGGCCAGGGAGACCCAGTACTTC. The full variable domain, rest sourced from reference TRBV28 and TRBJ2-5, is DVKVTQSSRYLVKRTGEKVFLECVQDMDHENMFWYRQDPGLGLRLIYFSYDVKMKEKGDIPEGYSVSREKKERFSLILESASTNQTSMYLCASNRGRARETQYFGPGTRLLVL.

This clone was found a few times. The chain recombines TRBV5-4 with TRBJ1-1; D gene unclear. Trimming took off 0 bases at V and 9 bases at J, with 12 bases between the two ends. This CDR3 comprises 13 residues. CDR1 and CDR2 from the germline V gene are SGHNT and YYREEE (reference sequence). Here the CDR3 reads CASSLGPETKAFF. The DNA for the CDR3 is TGTGCCAGCAGCTTGGGCCCCGAGACTAAAGCTTTCTTT.

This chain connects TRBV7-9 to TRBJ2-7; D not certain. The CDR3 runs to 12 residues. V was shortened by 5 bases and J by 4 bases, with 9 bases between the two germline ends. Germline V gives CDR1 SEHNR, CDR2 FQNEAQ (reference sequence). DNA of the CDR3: TGTGCCAGCAGCCTACTAAATTACGAGCAGTACTTC. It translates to CASSLLNYEQYF.

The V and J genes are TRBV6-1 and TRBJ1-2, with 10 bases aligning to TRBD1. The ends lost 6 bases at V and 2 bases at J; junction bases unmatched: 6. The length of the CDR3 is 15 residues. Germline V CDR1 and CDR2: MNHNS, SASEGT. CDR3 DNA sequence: TGTGCCAGCAGCTCTCAGACAGGGGGCAACTATGGCTACACCTTC. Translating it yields CASSSQTGGNYGYTF.

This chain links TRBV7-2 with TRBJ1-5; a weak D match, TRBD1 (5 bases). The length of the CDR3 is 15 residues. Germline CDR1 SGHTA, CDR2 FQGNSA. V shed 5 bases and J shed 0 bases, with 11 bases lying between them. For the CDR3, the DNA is TGTGCCAGCAGCCCACGGGGGTATAGCAATCAGCCCCAGCATTTT. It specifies CASSPRGYSNQPQHF. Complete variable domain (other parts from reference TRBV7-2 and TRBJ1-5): GAGVSQSPSNKVTEKGKDVELRCDPISGHTALYWYRQSLGQGLEFLIYFQGNSAPDKSGLPSDRFSAERTGGSVSTLTIQRTQQEDSAVYLCASSPRGYSNQPQHFGDGTRLSIL.